These 3 T cell receptor beta chains were sequenced from one sample in a study of identical twins. TCRdb independently ran MiXCR on the 5' RACE reads; one entry per CDR3 protein. This table holds some 730,000 distinct CDR3 sequences, 15% to 20% found once. The same sample was also studied in work on T cells expressing NK-cell markers.

What was sequenced was PBMCs. Receptors originate from a woman aged 18-30 years in good health.

This chain uses TRBV29-1 with TRBJ2-1; D gene unclear. Germline V gives CDR1 SQVTM, CDR2 ANQGSEA. Trimming pared 5 bases from V and 0 bases from J, leaving 11 bases between. This CDR3 is 14 amino acids long. In DNA form, the CDR3 reads TGCAGCGTTAGACGGGCGAGCTCCTACAATGAGCAGTTCTTC. Translating it yields CSVRRASSYNEQFF.

This clonotype was counted a few times. The chain has TRBV5-1 and TRBJ2-5, with TRBD2 as a possible D gene (6 bases). Germline V lookup: CDR1 SGHRS, CDR2 YFSETQ. There are 16 residues in the CDR3. The V and J ends lost 0 bases and 2 bases respectively, with 14 bases between them. The CDR3 region is CASSLVGRRGQETQYF. The DNA of the CDR3 is TGCGCCAGCAGCTTGGTAGGCAGGAGGGGTCAAGAGACCCAGTACTTC.

This clonotype occurred a few times. The chain employs TRBV6-5 and TRBJ2-5; D not resolved. V lost 5 bases to trimming and J lost 9 bases, with 10 bases between them. CDR1 is MNHEY and CDR2 is SVGAGI in the germline V gene. This CDR3 comprises 11 residues. CDR3 in DNA: TGTGCCAGCAGTGACCATTGGGCCCAGTACTTC. Translation gives CASSDHWAQYF.